This T cell receptor (beta chain) stems from a study of glioma-infiltrating T cells after dendritic cell vaccination. The CDR3 covers 15 residues. Trimming took off 5 bases at V and 2 bases at J, with 12 bases between the two ends. Germline values: CDR1 SEHNR, CDR2 FQNEAQ (reference sequence). Whole-study findings and limits: No direct clonality-survival link was found; a diverse polyclonal response may matter.

This clone was picked up a small number of times. Its cognate antigen is unknown. Amplification used 60 V beta primers and 13 J beta primers. Using immunoSEQ multiplex PCR, the repertoire was profiled, and TCRdb retains in-frame clones only, with some absent. The repertoire holds tens of thousands of clones, approximately 80% seen once, with roughly 2.2% in the top ten. The receptor's source is a human donor with glioblastoma. The source was blood, collected before dendritic cell vaccination. The rearrangement uses TRBV7-9 and TRBJ1-4; perhaps TRBD1 as D (5 bases). The CDR3 DNA follows: TGTGCCAGCAGCCTCGGACGGGGGACTAATGAAAAACTGTTTTTT. Encoded protein: CASSLGRGTNEKLFF.